This TCR beta chain was recovered during a study of regulatory T cells in long-lasting Graves disease. Study-level findings and limits: Persistent patients shared under 3,000 public clonotypes among themselves. Newly diagnosed patients shared fewer, at some 970.

Sequencing libraries for TCR beta were prepared with iRepertoire HTBI primers and Arm-PCR of CDR3 regions. TCRdb passed the multiplex PCR reads through MiXCR, listing each CDR3 protein once. The sample includes roughly 500,000 distinct CDR3 sequences, about a fifth seen only once; the top ten take roughly 8%. Time point here: persistent/refractory GD, antithyroid drugs over 5 years with positive TRAb. PBMC-extracted RNA yielded the TCR library. Patients came from an endocrinology department in Xi'an, China. There are 16 residues in the CDR3. Germline V lookup: CDR1 SGHAT, CDR2 FQNNGV. V lost 4 bases to trimming and J lost 2 bases; unmatched junction nucleotides: 5. This clonotype was seen many times. What it recognizes is unknown.

This clonotype originated in a female donor with Graves disease. This specimen consisted of peripheral blood mononuclear cells (PBMCs), obtained when the disease was refractory, from a patient treated with antithyroid drugs. V usage is TRBV11-2 and J usage is TRBJ2-3, with TRBD2 matching over 11 bases. The CDR3 coding sequence is TGTGCCAGCAGCTCCCGACTAGCGGGACCCACAGATACGCAGTATTTT. It encodes CASSSRLAGPTDTQYF. The full variable domain, with the rest looked up from reference TRBV11-2 and TRBJ2-3, is EAGVAQSPRYKIIEKRQSVAFWCNPISGHATLYWYQQILGQGPKLLIQFQNNGVVDDSQLPKDRFSAERLKGVDSTLKIQPAKLEDSAVYLCASSSRLAGPTDTQYFGPGTRLTVL.